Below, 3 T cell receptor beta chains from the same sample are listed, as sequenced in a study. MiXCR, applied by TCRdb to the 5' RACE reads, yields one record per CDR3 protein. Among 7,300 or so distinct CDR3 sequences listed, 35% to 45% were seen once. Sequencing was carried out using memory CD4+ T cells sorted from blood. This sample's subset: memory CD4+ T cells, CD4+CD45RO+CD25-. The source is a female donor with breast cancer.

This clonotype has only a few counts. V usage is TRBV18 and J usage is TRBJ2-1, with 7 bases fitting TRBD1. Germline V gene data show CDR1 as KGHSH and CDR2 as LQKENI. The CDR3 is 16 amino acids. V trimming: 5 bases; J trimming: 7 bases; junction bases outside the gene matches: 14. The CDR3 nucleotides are TGTGCCAGCTCAACAACGACAGGGTTATTCGGGAATGAGCAGTTCTTC. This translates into CASSTTTGLFGNEQFF. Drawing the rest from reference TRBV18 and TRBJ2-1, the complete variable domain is NAGVMQNPRHLVRRRGQEARLRCSPMKGHSHVYWYRQLPEEGLKFMVYLQKENIIDESGMPKERFSAEFPKEGPSILRIQQVVRGDSAAYFCASSTTTGLFGNEQFFGPGTRLTVL.

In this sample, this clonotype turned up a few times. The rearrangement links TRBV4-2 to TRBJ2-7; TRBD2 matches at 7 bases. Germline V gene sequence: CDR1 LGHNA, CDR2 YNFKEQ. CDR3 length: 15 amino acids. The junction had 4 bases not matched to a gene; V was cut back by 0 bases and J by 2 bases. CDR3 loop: CASSQELAETYEQYF. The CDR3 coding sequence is TGTGCCAGCAGCCAAGAGCTAGCGGAGACCTACGAGCAGTACTTC.

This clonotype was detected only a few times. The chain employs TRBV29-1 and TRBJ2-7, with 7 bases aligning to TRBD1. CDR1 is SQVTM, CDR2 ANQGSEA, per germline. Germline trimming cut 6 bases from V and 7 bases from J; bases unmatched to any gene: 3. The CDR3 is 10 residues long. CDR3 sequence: CSVQQGEQYF. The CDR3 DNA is TGCAGCGTCCAACAGGGGGAGCAGTACTTC.